This T cell receptor (beta chain) is from a study of blood T cell repertoires in COVID-19 (dated by TCRdb to the early 2020s). Study-level background: Samples from collaborators originated in the United States, Italy and Spain and spanned both the acute and convalescent phases of COVID-19. The material from the prospective study consisted of cDNA or gDNA derived from T cells, B-cell-depleted T cells, or PBMCs. Subjects who had been exposed to COVID-19, were actively infected with it, or had recovered from it provided the deeply sampled blood TCRbeta repertoires that made up the dataset. The repertoires were made available in a free public database intended to serve as a resource for research on the immune response to SARS-CoV-2. The samples were drawn from two sources: the first 160 participants of the ongoing ImmuneRACE study, and 1,000 to 1,500 subjects contributed by 6 global collaborators. Nearly every sample came with metadata listing a de-identified subject ID, COVID-19 status, age in years and sex. Where HLA class I and class II types were available, the types were taken from metadata supplied by the sample provider, not from assay-based typing.

TCRbeta CDR3 regions were amplified from genomic DNA using the immunoSEQ Assay, a bias-controlled multiplex PCR. Under the source paper's analysis protocol: The number of nucleated cells in each sample was estimated from the amplification of reference gene primers within the assay. Sequence reads were collapsed and filtered to measure the absolute abundance of every unique TCRbeta CDR3 rearrangement. For each sample, productive Simpson clonality was calculated by taking the square root of Simpson's diversity index across productive rearrangements. TCRdb limited this immuneACCESS table to in-frame rearrangements with V and J called. A share of clones is missing; checked studies link under half to unresolved V genes, and the rest is unexplained. V, J and clone size are those of that table, while D and trimming were read from the DNA. Counted in this sample were 250,000 or so clones; roughly 90% of them appeared once. The biggest ten clones account for around 0.8% of the sample.

The investigation overall reported the following: Clinical and demographic metadata were provided uncurated, with the amount varying by source and participant.

Comments on this clone: The specificity of this receptor is unknown. Base qualities are not provided; no much larger clone lies one nucleotide away.

Collaborating institutions collected whole blood in K2EDTA tubes following their own protocols. For TCRbeta analysis, collaborators shipped samples in one of three forms: frozen whole blood, isolated PBMCs, or DNA extracted from either of those sample types. After removal of 5 bases from V and 8 bases from J, the junction retains 6 bases not matched to a gene. CDR1 and CDR2 are drawn from the germline V gene (reference sequence): PRHDT, FYEKMQ. The CDR3 spans 14 residues, from the cysteine through the phenylalanine. Only CDR3 DNA is held: 42 bases, read in frame from base 1. The chain is encoded by TRBV13 joined to TRBJ1-2; 12 bases in the middle match TRBD1. Sequenced material: peripheral blood. This clonotype was sampled from a woman younger than 45 with acute or convalescent COVID-19. The CDR3 in this case is CASSIGTGGRGYTF. The DNA sequence is TGTGCCAGCAGCATCGGGACAGGGGGCCGAGGCTACACCTTC.